These 14 T cell receptor beta chains were all obtained from the same sample, sequenced in a study of post-analysis software for immune sequencing data. cDNA libraries of TCR beta carried unique molecular identifiers. TCRdb recomputed calls from the PCR reads with MiXCR, one row per CDR3 protein. The profile covers about 260,000 distinct CDR3 sequences, with 35% to 45% appearing a single time and around 4.8% taken by the ten largest. Study results and limitations: Included in a set of a handful of TRBV segments more frequent in patients than controls were TRBV5-6, TRBV5-1 and TRBV20-1.

These TCRs' antigens remain unknown. The sample comprised blood. The receptor source for this set is a girl under 18 with multiple sclerosis.

In this sample, this clonotype turned up many times. The V and J genes are TRBV20-1 and TRBJ2-3, with 10 bases aligning to TRBD1. There are 17 residues in the CDR3. The V segment lost 3 bases and the J segment 3 bases; nucleotides outside the gene matches: 12. In germline, CDR1 is DFQATT, CDR2 SNEGSKA (reference sequence). As DNA, the CDR3 is TGCAGTGCTAGTGGAACACCGGGACAGGGGAGGACAGATACGCAGTATTTT. It codes for CSASGTPGQGRTDTQYF.

This clonotype was seen a few times. This chain links TRBV20-1 with TRBJ1-2; no clear D gene. CDR1 is DFQATT and CDR2 is SNEGSKA in the germline V gene (reference sequence). V lost 4 bases and J 0 bases, leaving 9 bases between the germline ends. The CDR3 totals 13 residues. The CDR3: CSAIAAANYGYTF. The CDR3 DNA reads TGCAGTGCTATAGCGGCAGCTAACTATGGCTACACCTTC.

The chain recombines TRBV4-2 with TRBJ2-1; a possible D gene is TRBD2 (6 bases). The CDR3 loop spans 15 amino acids. Per the germline V gene, CDR1 is LGHNA and CDR2 is YNFKEQ. Trimming took 4 bases from V and 9 from J, leaving 19 bases between them. The CDR3 reads CASSPRQDSGGEQFF. The CDR3 nucleotides read TGTGCCAGCAGCCCACGTCAGGACTCCGGGGGTGAGCAGTTCTTC.

This clonotype was counted at least ten times. The J gene is TRBJ1-2, the V gene TRBV2; D is unresolved. Between the trimmed V and J ends, which lost 4 bases and 6 bases, there was a span of 12 bases. The CDR3 has 13 amino acids. Germline CDR1 and CDR2: SNHLY and FYNNEI. CDR3 DNA: TGTGCCAGCAGTGCGGACCGAGGAAATGGCTACACCTTC. The encoded protein is CASSADRGNGYTF.

The chain carries TRBV6-1 and TRBJ2-1; D is unresolved. This CDR3 has 13 residues. Trimming cost V 2 bases and J 5 bases, with 7 bases left between them. Germline assignment: CDR1 MNHNS and CDR2 SASEGT. As DNA, the CDR3 is TGTGCCAGCAGTGAAACCCCGGACAATGAGCAGTTCTTC. Its protein product is CASSETPDNEQFF.

This clonotype was observed many times. This chain connects TRBV3-1 to TRBJ2-7; D might be TRBD2 (5 bases). Germline V CDR1 and CDR2: LGHDT, YNNKEL (reference sequence). This CDR3 is 13 amino acids long. Deletions cut 4 bases from V and 1 base from J, with 8 bases between. CDR3 DNA sequence: TGTGCCAGCAGCCGCGGACTGTCCTACGAGCAGTACTTC. Translation gives CASSRGLSYEQYF.

At least ten counts were recorded for this clonotype. V is TRBV20-1 and J is TRBJ1-1; D not certain. The V and J ends lost 0 bases and 5 bases respectively, with 10 bases between them. The CDR3 length is 13 residues. Looked up from germline, CDR1 is DFQATT and CDR2 is SNEGSKA (reference sequence). Here the CDR3 reads CSARDLGGTEAFF. The CDR3 DNA reads as TGCAGTGCTAGAGATCTTGGCGGGACTGAAGCTTTCTTT.

The V call is TRBV18, the J call TRBJ1-1, with a weak D call TRBD1 (5 bases). V was trimmed by 0 bases and J by 6 bases, leaving 11 bases between them. The CDR3 runs 14 residues. Germline V gene data show CDR1 as KGHSH and CDR2 as LQKENI. CDR3 in amino acids: CASSPPVGGAEAFF. CDR3 coding DNA: TGTGCCAGCTCACCACCGGTCGGAGGGGCTGAAGCTTTCTTT.

This clonotype has only a few counts. A much larger clone differs by one base, so this may be a read error. The chain combines TRBV7-9 with TRBJ2-1; D not resolved. Germline V lookup: CDR1 SEHNR, CDR2 FQNEAQ (reference sequence). The CDR3 consists of 14 residues. Trimming removed 4 bases from V and 4 bases from J, with 11 bases in between. The CDR3 protein is CASSSGSGYNEQFF. Written as DNA, the CDR3 is TGTGCCAGCAGCTCAGGTTCAGGATACAATGAGCAGTTCTTC.

This clonotype was detected a few times. The rearrangement uses TRBV20-1 and TRBJ2-2; D unclear. This CDR3 region has 14 residues. Per the germline V gene, CDR1 is DFQATT and CDR2 is SNEGSKA (reference sequence). V lost 0 bases and J 10 bases, leaving 15 bases between the germline ends. The CDR3 DNA is TGCAGTGCTAGAGATCCGGTTGGCAGGTCGGAGCTGTTTTTT. This gives the protein CSARDPVGRSELFF.

The chain combines TRBV4-2 with TRBJ2-1, with D perhaps TRBD1 or TRBD2 (6 bases each). This CDR3 is built from 17 residues. Germline-derived CDR1 and CDR2 are LGHNA and YNFKEQ. The ends were cut back, 2 bases at V and 6 bases at J, with 20 bases in the middle. The CDR3 loop is CASSQSTGGTYRNEQFF. The CDR3 DNA sequence: TGTGCCAGCAGCCAATCGACAGGAGGGACTTACCGCAATGAGCAGTTCTTC.

This clonotype was observed a few times. The CDR3 DNA is TGTGCCACCAGCACCAGACAGGGGAGGTGGAATGAGCAGTTCTTC. Translation gives CATSTRQGRWNEQFF. J is TRBJ2-1 and V is TRBV15; 8 bases fit TRBD1. The CDR3 length is 15 residues. Per the germline V gene, CDR1 is LNHNV and CDR2 is YYDKDF (reference sequence). V gave up 4 bases and J gave up 7 bases; unmatched junction bases: 9.

This clonotype was picked up many times. J is TRBJ1-1 and V is TRBV6-6; 9 positions match TRBD1. Germline assignment: CDR1 MNHNY and CDR2 SVGAGI (reference sequence). The trim removed 6 bases at V and 1 base at J, leaving 3 bases unmatched. This CDR3 contains 14 residues. The CDR3 sequence: CASRRGQGNTEAFF. The DNA of the CDR3 is TGTGCCAGCAGGCGGGGACAGGGGAACACTGAAGCTTTCTTT.

The chain recombines TRBV12-3 or TRBV12-4 with TRBJ2-5; 10 bases map to TRBD2. With 1 base clipped from V and 2 bases from J, the junction kept 4 bases outside the gene matches. The CDR3 runs 16 residues. CDR3 nucleotides: TGTGCCAGCAGTTTAGAGTCTAGCGGGAGTCAAGAGACCCAGTACTTC. This sequence encodes CASSLESSGSQETQYF.